This T cell receptor beta chain was recorded in a study of siplizumab effects on memory and regulatory T cells. With V trimmed by 0 bases and J by 5 bases, 7 bases remained unmatched. In germline, CDR1 is SGHRS, CDR2 YFSETQ. The CDR3 runs 18 residues. For every sample, about 10^5 TCR templates were assayed. Sequencing was performed with immunoSEQ multiplex PCR; in TCRdb, only in-frame clones are kept and a portion is missing. The repertoire holds about 100,000 clones, with about 94% as singletons. Worth noting for this clone: Its antigen is not known.

Study-level findings and limits: On average, nearly 70% of mappable alloreactive CD4+ clones were Treg-derived under siplizumab, against 25% to 30% in controls. Unstimulated subsets were the mapping target of only a minor fraction of alloreactive clones. An assignable phenotype, naive or memory, was missing from roughly 80-95% of proliferating CD4+ or CD8+ clones.

The source material was non-Treg CD4+ T cells sorted from blood. The clonotype was recovered from a human donor in good health. The chain has TRBV5-1 and TRBJ2-1, with 14 bases lining up with TRBD2. As DNA, the CDR3 is TGCGCCAGCAGCTTGGGGTCCGGACTAGCGGGAGGTAACAATGAGCAGTTCTTC. It translates to CASSLGSGLAGGNNEQFF.